These 4 T cell receptor beta chains originate from one sample sequenced in a study of cytomegalovirus exposure and HLA in healthy donors. 13 Jbeta primers and 60 Vbeta primers were used for the PCR. Method: immunoSEQ multiplex PCR; TCRdb's copy keeps in-frame clones and lacks some. The data hold about 69,000 clones, with 76% observed a single time. The sample comprised PBMCs. All receptors derive from a young man in good health and CMV-seronegative.

The CDR3 DNA reads TGCGCCAGCAGGAGTGGACACCTGCAGGAGCCCCAAAATTCACCCCTCCACTTT. Translating gives CASRSGHLQEPQNSPLHF. The chain links TRBV5-1 to TRBJ1-6, with D tentatively TRBD1 (5 bases). CDR3 length: 18 amino acids. Germline V gives CDR1 SGHRS, CDR2 YFSETQ. V lost 5 bases to trimming and J lost 7 bases, with 25 bases between them.

The genes are TRBV5-1 and TRBJ2-5, with TRBD2 matching over 9 bases. V shed 1 base and J 3 bases; nucleotides not matched to a gene: 4. The germline V gene encodes CDR1 SGHRS and CDR2 YFSETQ. This CDR3 comprises 15 residues. The CDR3 sequence is CASSLSSGGEETQYF. DNA for the CDR3: TGCGCCAGCAGCTTGAGTAGCGGGGGAGAAGAGACCCAGTACTTC.

This clone was observed a single time. The chain has TRBV5-3 and TRBJ1-6; possible D gene TRBD1, 6 bases. TRBV5-3 counts as an open reading frame of uncertain function. The CDR3 sequence is 16 residues long. Trimming stripped 3 bases from V and 2 bases from J, with 12 bases between. The CDR3 is CARSCSQGPYNSPLHF. The CDR3 nucleotides read TGTGCCAGAAGCTGCTCCCAGGGGCCCTATAATTCACCCCTCCACTTT.

The chain carries TRBV10-3 and TRBJ1-1; 7 bases are a match to TRBD1. CDR3 length: 13 amino acids. The trim removed 10 bases at V and 0 bases at J, leaving 5 bases unmatched. Germline V gene sequence: CDR1 ENHRY, CDR2 SYGVKD. CDR3: CATLGQLNTEAFF. The CDR3 DNA sequence: TGTGCCACCCTGGGACAGCTGAACACTGAAGCTTTCTTT.